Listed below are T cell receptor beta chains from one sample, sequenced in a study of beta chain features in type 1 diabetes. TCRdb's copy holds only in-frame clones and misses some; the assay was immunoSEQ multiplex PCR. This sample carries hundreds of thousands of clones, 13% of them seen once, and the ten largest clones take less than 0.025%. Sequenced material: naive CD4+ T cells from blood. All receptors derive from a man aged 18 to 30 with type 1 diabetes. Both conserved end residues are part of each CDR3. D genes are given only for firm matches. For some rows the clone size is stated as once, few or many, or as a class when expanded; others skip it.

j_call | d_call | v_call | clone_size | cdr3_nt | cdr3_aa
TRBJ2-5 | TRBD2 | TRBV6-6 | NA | TGTGCCAGCGTCCCTAGCGGGGAAAAGACCCAGTACTTC | CASVPSGEKTQYF
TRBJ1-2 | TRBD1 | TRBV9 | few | TGTGCCAGCAGCGACTGGACAGGTCGAAGCTATGGCTACACCTTC | CASSDWTGRSYGYTF
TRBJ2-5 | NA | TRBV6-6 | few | TGTGCCAGCAGTCCCCGAGACCTCGGAGAGACCCAGTACTTC | CASSPRDLGETQYF
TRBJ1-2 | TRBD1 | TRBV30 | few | TGTGCCTGGACCCACACCGGACAGGGGGTATGGTATGGCTACACCTTC | CAWTHTGQGVWYGYTF
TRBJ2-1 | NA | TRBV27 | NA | TGTGCCAGCAGTCCAGACTGGCGGGGGCAGTTCTTC | CASSPDWRGQFF
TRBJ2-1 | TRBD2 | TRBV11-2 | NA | TGTGCCAGCAGCTTAGGGGACTACGGTGGTGGTGAGCAGTTCTTC | CASSLGDYGGGEQFF
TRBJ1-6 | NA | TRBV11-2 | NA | TGTGCCAGCAGCTTTCCAGGGGAATCACCCCTCCACTTT | CASSFPGESPLHF
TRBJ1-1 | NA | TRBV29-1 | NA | TGCAGCGGTGGGGGGAACACTGAAGCTTTCTTT | CSGGGNTEAFF
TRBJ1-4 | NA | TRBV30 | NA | TGTGCCTGGAGCCGGCCTAAGAATGAAAAACTGTTTTTT | CAWSRPKNEKLFF
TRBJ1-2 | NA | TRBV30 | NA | TGTGCCTGGAGTGTAACAGTTTATGGCTACACCTTC | CAWSVTVYGYTF
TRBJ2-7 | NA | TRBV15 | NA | TGTGCCACCAGCAGAGATCCCCGCAGGGGGGACGACGAGCAGTACTTC | CATSRDPRRGDDEQYF
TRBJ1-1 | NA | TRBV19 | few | TGTGCCAGTAGTACCCTGAGGGGCACTGAAGCTTTCTTT | CASSTLRGTEAFF